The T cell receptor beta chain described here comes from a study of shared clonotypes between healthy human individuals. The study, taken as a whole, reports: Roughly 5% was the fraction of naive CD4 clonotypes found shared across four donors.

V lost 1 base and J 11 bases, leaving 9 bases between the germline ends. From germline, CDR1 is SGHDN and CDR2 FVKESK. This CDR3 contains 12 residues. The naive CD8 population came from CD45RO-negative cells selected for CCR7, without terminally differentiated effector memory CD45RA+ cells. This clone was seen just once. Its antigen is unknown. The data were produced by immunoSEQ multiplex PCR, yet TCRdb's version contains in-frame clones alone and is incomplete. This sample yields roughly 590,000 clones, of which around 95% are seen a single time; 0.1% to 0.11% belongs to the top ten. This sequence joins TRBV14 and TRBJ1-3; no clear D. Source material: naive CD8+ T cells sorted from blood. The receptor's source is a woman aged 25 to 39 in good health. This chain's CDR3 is CASSQVGFAIYF. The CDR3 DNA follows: TGTGCCAGCAGCCAAGTAGGGTTCGCCATATATTTT.